The clone carrying this T cell receptor (beta chain) came up many times. The antigen remains unidentified. From germline, CDR1 is MNHEY and CDR2 SMNVEV (reference sequence). The V segment lost 2 bases and the J segment 0 bases; nucleotides outside the gene matches: 10. The CDR3 contains 19 residues. The TCR beta CDR3 regions underwent amplification using RNA transcripts as the source. When the TCR CDR3 underwent first-round RT-PCR, the HTBI primer set was used. TCRdb re-analysed the multiplex PCR reads in MiXCR, keeping a single row per CDR3 protein. The sample holds fewer than 700,000 distinct CDR3 sequences, around 15% seen once. The sample belongs to a study of T cells in Graves' hyperthyroidism and ophthalmopathy. Study-level points and caveats: Most expanded thyroid clonotypes above 0.001 recurred in blood.

The clonotype comes from a woman under 40 with Graves' hyperthyroidism. The sample consisted of blood. J is TRBJ2-5 and V is TRBV27; 12 positions match TRBD1. CDR3 sequence: CASSLTTGTGGDHQETQYF. The CDR3 region has the DNA TGTGCCAGCAGTTTAACTACCGGGACAGGGGGCGACCACCAAGAGACCCAGTACTTC.